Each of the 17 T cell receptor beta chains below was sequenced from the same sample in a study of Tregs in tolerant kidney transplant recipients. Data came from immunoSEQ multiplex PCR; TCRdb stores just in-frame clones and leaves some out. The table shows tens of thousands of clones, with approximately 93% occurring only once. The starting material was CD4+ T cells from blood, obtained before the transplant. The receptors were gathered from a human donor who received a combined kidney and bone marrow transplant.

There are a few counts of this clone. CDR3 protein: CAISEGLGSGNTIYF. CDR3 coding DNA: TGTGCCATCAGTGAGGGACTTGGCTCTGGAAACACCATATATTTT. The chain is built from TRBV10-3 and TRBJ1-3; no clear D. Germline values: CDR1 ENHRY, CDR2 SYGVKD. The CDR3 runs 15 residues. Trimming removed 2 bases at V and 0 bases at J, with 8 bases between.

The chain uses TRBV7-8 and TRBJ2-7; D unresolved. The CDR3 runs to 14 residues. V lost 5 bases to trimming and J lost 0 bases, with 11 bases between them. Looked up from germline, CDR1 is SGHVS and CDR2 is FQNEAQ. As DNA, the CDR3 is TGTGCCAGCAGCAAACCCAGGATCTCCTACGAGCAGTACTTC. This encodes CASSKPRISYEQYF.

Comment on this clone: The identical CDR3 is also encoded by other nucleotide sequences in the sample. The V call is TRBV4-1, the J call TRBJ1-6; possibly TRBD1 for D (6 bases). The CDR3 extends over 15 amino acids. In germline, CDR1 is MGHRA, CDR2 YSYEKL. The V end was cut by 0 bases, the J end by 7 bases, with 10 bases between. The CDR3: CASSQDLQGNSPLHF. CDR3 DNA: TGCGCCAGCAGCCAAGATCTACAGGGAAATTCACCCCTCCACTTT.

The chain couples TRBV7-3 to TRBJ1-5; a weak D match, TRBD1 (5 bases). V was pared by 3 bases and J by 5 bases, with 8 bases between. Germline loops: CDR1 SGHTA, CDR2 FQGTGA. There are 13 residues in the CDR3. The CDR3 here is CASSLGGDQPQHF. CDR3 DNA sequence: TGTGCCAGCAGCTTGGGGGGGGATCAGCCCCAGCATTTT.

The chain's CDR3 is CASSGRTGDTYEQYF. Here the CDR3 DNA reads TGTGCCAGCAGCGGACGGACAGGGGACACCTACGAGCAGTACTTC. The chain carries TRBV7-9 and TRBJ2-7, with TRBD1 matching over 9 bases. V was pared by 5 bases and J by 2 bases, with 7 bases of the junction left unmatched. The CDR3 sequence is 15 residues long. CDR1 SEHNR and CDR2 FQNEAQ come from the germline V gene (reference sequence).

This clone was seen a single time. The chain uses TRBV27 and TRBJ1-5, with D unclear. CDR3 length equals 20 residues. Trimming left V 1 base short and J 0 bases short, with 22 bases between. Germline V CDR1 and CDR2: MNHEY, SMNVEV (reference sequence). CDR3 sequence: CASSLFGDAALQYSNQPQHF. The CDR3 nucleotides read TGTGCCAGCAGTTTATTCGGGGATGCCGCCTTACAATATAGCAATCAGCCCCAGCATTTT.

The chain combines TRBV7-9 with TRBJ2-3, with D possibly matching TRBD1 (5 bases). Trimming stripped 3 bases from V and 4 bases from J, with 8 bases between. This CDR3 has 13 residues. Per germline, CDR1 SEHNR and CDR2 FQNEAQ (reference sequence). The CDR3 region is CASSFAGSDTQYF. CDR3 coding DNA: TGTGCCAGCAGCTTTGCAGGGTCAGATACGCAGTATTTT.

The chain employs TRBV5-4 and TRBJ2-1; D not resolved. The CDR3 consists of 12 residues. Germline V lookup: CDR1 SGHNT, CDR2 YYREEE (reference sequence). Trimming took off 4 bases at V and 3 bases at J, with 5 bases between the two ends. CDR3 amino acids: CASSPDYNEQFF. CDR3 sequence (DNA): TGTGCCAGCAGCCCAGACTACAATGAGCAGTTCTTC. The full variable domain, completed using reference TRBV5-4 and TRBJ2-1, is ETGVTQSPTHLIKTRGQQVTLRCSSQSGHNTVSWYQQALGQGPQFIFQYYREEENGRGNFPPRFSGLQFPNYSSELNVNALELDDSALYLCASSPDYNEQFFGPGTRLTVL.

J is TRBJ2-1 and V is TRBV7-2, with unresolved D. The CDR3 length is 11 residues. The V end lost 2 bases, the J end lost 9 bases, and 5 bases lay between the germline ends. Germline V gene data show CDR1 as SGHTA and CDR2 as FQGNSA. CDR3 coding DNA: TGTGCCAGCAGCTTACGGAGTGAGCAGTTCTTC. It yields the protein CASSLRSEQFF.

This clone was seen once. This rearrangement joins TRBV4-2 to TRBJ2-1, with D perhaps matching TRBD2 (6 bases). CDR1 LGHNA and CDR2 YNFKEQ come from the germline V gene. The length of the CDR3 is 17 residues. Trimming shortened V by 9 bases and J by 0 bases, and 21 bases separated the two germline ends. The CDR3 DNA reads TGTGCCAGTGGGGGGACTTCTGCGACCAGCTCCTACAATGAGCAGTTCTTC. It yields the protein CASGGTSATSSYNEQFF.

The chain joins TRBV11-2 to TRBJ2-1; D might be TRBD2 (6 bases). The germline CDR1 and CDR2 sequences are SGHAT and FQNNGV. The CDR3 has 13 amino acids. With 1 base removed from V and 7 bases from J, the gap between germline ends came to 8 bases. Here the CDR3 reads CASSLAGRNEQFF. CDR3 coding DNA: TGTGCCAGCAGCTTAGCGGGGAGGAATGAGCAGTTCTTC.

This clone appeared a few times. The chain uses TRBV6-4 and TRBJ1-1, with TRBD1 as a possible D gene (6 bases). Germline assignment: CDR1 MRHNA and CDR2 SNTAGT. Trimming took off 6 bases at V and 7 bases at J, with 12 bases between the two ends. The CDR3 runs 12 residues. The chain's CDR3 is CASREGQFEAFF. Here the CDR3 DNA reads TGTGCCAGCAGAGAAGGACAGTTTGAAGCTTTCTTT.

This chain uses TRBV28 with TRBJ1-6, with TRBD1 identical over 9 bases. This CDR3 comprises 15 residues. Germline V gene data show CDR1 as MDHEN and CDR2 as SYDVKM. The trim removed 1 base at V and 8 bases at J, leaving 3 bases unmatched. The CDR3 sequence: CASSLFGTGHSPLHF. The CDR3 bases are TGTGCCAGCAGTTTATTTGGGACAGGGCATTCACCCCTCCACTTT.

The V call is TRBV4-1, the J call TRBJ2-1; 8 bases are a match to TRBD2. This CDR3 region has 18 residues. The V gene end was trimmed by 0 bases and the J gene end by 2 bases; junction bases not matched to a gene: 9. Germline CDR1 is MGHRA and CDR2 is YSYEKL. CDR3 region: CASSQDPMTSVTYNEQFF. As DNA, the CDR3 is TGCGCCAGCAGCCAAGATCCTATGACTAGCGTAACCTACAATGAGCAGTTCTTC.

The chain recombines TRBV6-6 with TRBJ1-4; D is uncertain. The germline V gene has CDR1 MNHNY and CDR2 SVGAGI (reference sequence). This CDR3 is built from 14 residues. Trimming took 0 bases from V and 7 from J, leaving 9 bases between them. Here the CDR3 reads CASSYSDSGEKLFF. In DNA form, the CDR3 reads TGTGCCAGCAGTTACTCCGACTCGGGTGAAAAACTGTTTTTT.

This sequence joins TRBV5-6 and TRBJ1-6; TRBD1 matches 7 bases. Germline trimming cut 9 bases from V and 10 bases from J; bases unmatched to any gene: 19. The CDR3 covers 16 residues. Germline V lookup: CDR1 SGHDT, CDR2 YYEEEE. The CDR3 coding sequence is TGTGCCATAATCCCACCGACAGGGAGGTATCGATCACCCCTCCACTTT. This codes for CAIIPPTGRYRSPLHF.

The CDR3: CASSLDRSTDTQYF. In nucleotides, the CDR3 is TGTGCCAGCAGCTTAGACAGATCCACAGATACGCAGTATTTT. The J gene is TRBJ2-3, the V gene TRBV7-3; the D gene is possibly TRBD1 (5 bases). V was pared by 2 bases and J by 2 bases, with 8 bases between. This CDR3 contains 14 residues. The germline V gene encodes CDR1 SGHTA and CDR2 FQGTGA.